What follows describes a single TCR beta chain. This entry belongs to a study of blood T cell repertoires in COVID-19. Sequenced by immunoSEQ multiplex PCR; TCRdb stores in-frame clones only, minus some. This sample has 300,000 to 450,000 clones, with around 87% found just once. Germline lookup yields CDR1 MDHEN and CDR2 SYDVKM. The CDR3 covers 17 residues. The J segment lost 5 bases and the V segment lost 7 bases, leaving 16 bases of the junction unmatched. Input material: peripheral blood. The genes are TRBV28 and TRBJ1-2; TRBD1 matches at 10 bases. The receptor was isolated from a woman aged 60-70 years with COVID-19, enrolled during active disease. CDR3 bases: TGTGCCAGCACCCCCTGGGACAGGGGAAAAGTACGGTATGGCTACACCTTC. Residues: CASTPWDRGKVRYGYTF.